One sample yielded the 17 T cell receptor beta chains listed below, sequenced in a study of T cell responses to AZD1222 COVID-19 vaccine. Profiling relied on immunoSEQ multiplex PCR, and the TCRdb table lists in-frame clones only, not all of them. The sample shows some 190,000 clones, approximately 92% of them seen only once. The material was peripheral blood, obtained on day 0 of AZD1222 vaccination. The receptors here all came from an adult in good health.

This clone was seen only once. V is TRBV28 and J is TRBJ1-3; weak D call: TRBD1 (6 bases). The V gene lost 2 bases and the J gene lost 1 base, with 9 bases spanning the gap. The CDR3 is 15 amino acids. CDR1 is MDHEN, CDR2 SYDVKM, per germline. Here the CDR3 reads CASSLRGESGNTIYF. In nucleotides, the CDR3 is TGTGCCAGCAGTTTAAGGGGGGAATCTGGAAACACCATATATTTT.

The V and J genes are TRBV3-1 (or the pseudogene TRBV3-2) and TRBJ1-2; a possible D gene is TRBD1 (6 bases). Looked up from germline, CDR1 is LGHDT and CDR2 is YNNKEL (reference sequence). The CDR3 has 13 amino acids. V was shortened by 4 bases and J by 4 bases, with 10 bases between the two germline ends. CDR3 bases: TGTGCCAGCAGCCCAGGGGCGGTCTATGGCTACACCTTC. Translating gives CASSPGAVYGYTF.

The genes are TRBV14 and TRBJ1-4, with a possible D match to TRBD1 (5 bases). Trimming took off 2 bases at V and 8 bases at J, with 9 bases between the two ends. The CDR3 loop spans 13 amino acids. The germline V gene encodes CDR1 SGHDN and CDR2 FVKESK. This chain's CDR3 is CASSQSREEKLFF. DNA of the CDR3: TGTGCCAGCAGCCAATCCAGGGAAGAAAAACTGTTTTTT.

The chain combines TRBV9 with TRBJ1-2; tentatively, D is TRBD1 (6 bases). Germline lookup yields CDR1 SGDLS and CDR2 YYNGEE. Trimming took 3 bases from V and 3 from J, leaving 15 bases between them. There are 15 residues in the CDR3. The CDR3 nucleotides read TGTGCCAGCAGCGCCGACCAGGGGAGAGACTATGGCTACACCTTC. This codes for CASSADQGRDYGYTF.

V gene TRBV6-5 combines with J gene TRBJ1-1; D is perhaps TRBD1 (5 bases). V was cut by 7 bases and J by 11 bases, with 20 bases left in between. CDR1 and CDR2 (germline): MNHEY, SVGAGI. CDR3 length: 13 amino acids. The CDR3 coding sequence is TGTGCCAGCATCTCGCCGATTGAAGGGGAGGCTTTCTTT. Translated: CASISPIEGEAFF.

J is TRBJ2-7 and V is TRBV18; possibly TRBD1 for D (6 bases). The germline V gene encodes CDR1 KGHSH and CDR2 LQKENI. This CDR3 comprises 13 residues. Trimming removed 4 bases from V and 6 bases from J, with 13 bases in between. The CDR3 loop is CASSLAGEREQYV. The CDR3 DNA follows: TGTGCCAGCTCACTGGCAGGGGAGCGCGAGCAGTACGTC.

The gene calls are TRBV7-2 and TRBJ1-3; 7 bases fit TRBD1. This CDR3 has 16 amino acids. CDR1 and CDR2 (germline): SGHTA, FQGNSA. V was clipped by 3 bases and J by 3 bases; unmatched bases: 8. CDR3 amino acids: CASSFGRTGIGNTIYF. The CDR3 region has the DNA TGTGCCAGCAGCTTCGGTCGGACAGGAATTGGAAACACCATATATTTT.

The chain combines TRBV29-1 with TRBJ1-1; 7 nucleotides align to TRBD1. The CDR3 covers 15 residues. Germline V lookup: CDR1 SQVTM, CDR2 ANQGSEA. The ends lost 1 base at V and 4 bases at J; junction bases unmatched: 9. The CDR3 region is CSVEGVDRETTEAFF. The CDR3 DNA reads TGCAGCGTTGAAGGAGTCGACAGGGAAACCACTGAAGCTTTCTTT.

This clone was found a few times. The chain carries TRBV18 and TRBJ1-6, with D possibly matching TRBD1 (5 bases). The germline V and J ends were trimmed by 4 bases and 0 bases, with 10 bases remaining between them. Looked up from germline, CDR1 is KGHSH and CDR2 is LQKENI. CDR3 length: 16 residues. This CDR3 is CASSRLGPSYNSPLHF. The CDR3 DNA follows: TGTGCCAGCTCACGATTGGGGCCCTCCTATAATTCACCCCTCCACTTT.

The chain is built from TRBV5-6 and TRBJ2-7; D might be TRBD2 (5 bases). The CDR3 extends over 13 amino acids. The V end lost 1 base, the J end lost 3 bases, and 8 bases lay between the germline ends. Germline CDR1 and CDR2: SGHDT and YYEEEE. This chain's CDR3 is CASSLSRDYEQYF. CDR3 in DNA: TGTGCCAGCAGCTTGTCGAGGGACTACGAGCAGTACTTC.

This sequence joins TRBV4-3 and TRBJ2-1; 7 bases agree with TRBD1. Germline lookup yields CDR1 LGHNA and CDR2 YSLEER. This CDR3 has 17 residues. V trimming: 2 bases; J trimming: 0 bases; junction bases outside the gene matches: 7. The CDR3 sequence: CASSQYRTGSSYNEQFF. The DNA for the CDR3 is TGCGCCAGCAGCCAATACCGGACAGGAAGCTCCTACAATGAGCAGTTCTTC.

V is TRBV7-2 and J is TRBJ2-5; no clear D. Germline V gene data show CDR1 as SGHTA and CDR2 as FQGNSA. The length of the CDR3 is 12 residues. Trimming left V 1 base short and J 5 bases short, with 5 bases between. The CDR3 is CASSLGHETQYF. The CDR3 bases are TGTGCCAGCAGCTTAGGGCATGAGACCCAGTACTTC.

V usage is TRBV3-1 (or the pseudogene TRBV3-2) and J usage is TRBJ1-3; D uncertain. V was clipped by 4 bases and J by 3 bases, with 13 bases between them. CDR3 length equals 15 residues. CDR1 LGHDT and CDR2 YNNKEL come from the germline V gene (reference sequence). CDR3 in amino acids: CASSLGRVDGNTIYF. CDR3 nucleotide sequence: TGTGCCAGCAGCCTGGGGAGGGTTGATGGAAACACCATATATTTT.

The V and J genes are TRBV4-1 and TRBJ2-5, with 7 bases lining up with TRBD2. The CDR3 has 16 residues. Losses at the gene ends were 0 bases for V and 2 bases for J; bases not matched to a gene: 6. CDR1 is MGHRA, CDR2 YSYEKL, per germline. The CDR3 region has the DNA TGCGCCAGCAGCCAAGAGTTAGGGACTACACAAGAGACCCAGTACTTC. As protein: CASSQELGTTQETQYF.

This chain links TRBV9 with TRBJ1-5; D might be TRBD1 (5 bases). Trimming took off 3 bases at V and 7 bases at J, with 11 bases between the two ends. The CDR3 is made up of 13 amino acids. CDR1 and CDR2 (germline): SGDLS, YYNGEE. The CDR3, as DNA: TGTGCCAGCAGCGCCGGGGGGAGACAGCCCCAGCATTTT. Encoded protein: CASSAGGRQPQHF.

The genes are TRBV7-2 and TRBJ2-7, with 7 bases aligning to TRBD1. V shed 5 bases, J shed 5 bases, and the junction held 6 bases outside the gene matches. Germline-derived CDR1 and CDR2 are SGHTA and FQGNSA. The CDR3 runs to 13 residues. The CDR3 nucleotides read TGTGCCAGCAGCCCCCAAACAGGGGACGAGCAGTACTTC. This codes for CASSPQTGDEQYF.

The chain joins TRBV11-1 to TRBJ2-3, with TRBD1 matching 9 bases. V lost 4 bases and J lost 4; bases outside the gene matches: 6. Germline assignment: CDR1 SGHAT and CDR2 FQDESV (reference sequence). The CDR3 length is 15 residues. The CDR3 DNA sequence: TGTGCCAGCAGCTGGGTGACAGGGGGGGCAGATACGCAGTATTTT. This encodes CASSWVTGGADTQYF.